These T cell receptor beta chains were read from a single sample in a study of blood T cell repertoires in COVID-19. Assay: immunoSEQ multiplex PCR; the TCRdb copy retains only in-frame clones and omits some. The sample consists of more than 250,000 clones, 86% of them appearing once. The material sequenced was peripheral blood. These receptors were obtained from a man aged 18-30 years with active or convalescent COVID-19. Each CDR3 is given without its conserved first and last residue. Fields, in order: CDR3 length, J gene, V gene, CDR3 protein.

12 | TRBJ1-3 | TRBV10-3 | ASGQVSSGNTIY
13 | TRBJ1-4 | TRBV11-3 | ASSPPGGTNEKLF
9 | TRBJ1-2 | TRBV6-5 | ASATGPSYT
11 | TRBJ1-2 | TRBV5-6 | ASSSRSAYGYT
12 | TRBJ1-1 | TRBV7-3 | ASSIQGADTEAF
12 | TRBJ1-1 | TRBV19 | ASSIPPLGTEAF
15 | TRBJ1-5 | TRBV19 | ASKRWVQGASNQPQH
11 | TRBJ1-5 | TRBV10-3 | AVQGGSNQPQH
10 | TRBJ2-1 | TRBV28 | ASSLGGAEQF
12 | TRBJ1-3 | TRBV7-9 | ASTTTVGQNTIY
12 | TRBJ1-1 | TRBV4-1 | ASSQNRGPLEAF
11 | TRBJ2-7 | TRBV28 | ASREPLAYEQY
14 | TRBJ2-1 | TRBV6-6 | ASSRGQGWEGDEQF
14 | TRBJ2-1 | TRBV5-4 | ASFPTAGLALDEQF
14 | TRBJ2-3 | TRBV9 | ASSVGLAGDTDTQY
12 | TRBJ2-3 | TRBV28 | ATLRQTSTDTQY
12 | TRBJ1-1 | TRBV6-6 | ATQLHTTETEAF
11 | TRBJ2-5 | TRBV7-3 | ASSAGPQETQY
13 | TRBJ2-1 | TRBV6-2/TRBV6-3 | ASSLFVSAYNEQF
13 | TRBJ1-1 | TRBV7-2 | ASSLVLSSNTEAF
10 | TRBJ2-5 | TRBV30 | AWSLNRETQY
15 | TRBJ1-4 | TRBV10-1 | ASSGLVRYPSGGKLF